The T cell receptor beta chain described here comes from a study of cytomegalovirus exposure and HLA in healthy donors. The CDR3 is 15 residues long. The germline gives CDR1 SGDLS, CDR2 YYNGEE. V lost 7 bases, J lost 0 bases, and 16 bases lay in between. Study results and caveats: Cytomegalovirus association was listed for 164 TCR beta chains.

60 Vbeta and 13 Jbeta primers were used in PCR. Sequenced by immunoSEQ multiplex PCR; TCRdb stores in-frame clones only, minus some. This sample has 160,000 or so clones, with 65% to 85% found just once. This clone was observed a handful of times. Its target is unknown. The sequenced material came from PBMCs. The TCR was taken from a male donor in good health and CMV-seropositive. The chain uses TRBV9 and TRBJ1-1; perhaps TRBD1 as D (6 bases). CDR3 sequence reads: CASAPSGQLNTEAFF. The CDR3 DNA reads TGTGCCAGCGCCCCAAGCGGACAGTTGAACACTGAAGCTTTCTTT.